The 14 T cell receptor beta chains below all came from one sample that was sequenced in a study of T-cell memory formation after mild COVID-19. TCRdb used MiXCR to reprocess the 5' RACE reads, holding one entry per CDR3 protein. This table holds roughly 110,000 distinct CDR3 sequences, approximately 15% found once. Sequencing input: PBMCs or a T cell subset sorted from them (not recorded which). Every receptor here comes from a man between 18 and 35 years old who had mild COVID-19 (a few samples of this study predate the infection). Cell type and time point are not known.

The chain recombines TRBV5-6 with TRBJ2-6; 7 nucleotides match TRBD1. Germline lookup yields CDR1 SGHDT and CDR2 YYEEEE. The CDR3 consists of 17 residues. The V gene end was trimmed by 2 bases and the J gene end by 0 bases; junction bases not matched to a gene: 5. The CDR3 nucleotides are TGTGCCAGCAGCTTCGGGACAGAAGTCTCTGGGGCCAACGTCCTGACTTTC. This codes for CASSFGTEVSGANVLTF.

The chain joins TRBV15 to TRBJ2-7; 9 bases fit TRBD1. The ends lost 6 bases at V and 2 bases at J; junction bases unmatched: 11. CDR3 length equals 16 residues. Germline assignment: CDR1 LNHNV and CDR2 YYDKDF (reference sequence). DNA of the CDR3: TGTGCCACCAGACTTACAGGGGGCCGTGAGACCTACGAGCAGTACTTC. Translation gives CATRLTGGRETYEQYF. The full variable domain, with the rest looked up from reference TRBV15 and TRBJ2-7, is DAMVIQNPRYQVTQFGKPVTLSCSQTLNHNVMYWYQQKSSQAPKLLFHYYDKDFNNEADTPDNFQSRRPNTSFCFLDIRSPGLGDTAMYLCATRLTGGRETYEQYFGPGTRLTVT.

This chain uses TRBV7-6 with TRBJ1-6, with D uncertain. Germline CDR1 and CDR2: SGHVS and FNYEAQ. Deletions cut 1 base from V and 7 bases from J, with 5 bases between. The CDR3 runs to 13 residues. CDR3 nucleotides: TGTGCCAGCAGCTTAGAAGGGAATTCACCCCTCCACTTT. Translation gives CASSLEGNSPLHF.

There are a few counts of this clonotype. This sequence joins TRBV6-2 or TRBV6-3 and TRBJ1-1; D is uncertain. Germline CDR1 and CDR2: MNHEY and SVGEGT. The CDR3 consists of 14 residues. V was trimmed by 4 bases and J by 2 bases, leaving 11 bases between them. CDR3 nucleotides: TGTGCCAGCAGTTGGGCCGGGGTTAACACTGAAGCTTTCTTT. This translates into CASSWAGVNTEAFF.

The chain employs TRBV20-1 and TRBJ1-1; the D is unclear. CDR1 is DFQATT and CDR2 is SNEGSKA in the germline V gene (reference sequence). V shed 0 bases and J shed 4 bases, with 12 bases lying between them. CDR3 length equals 14 residues. DNA of the CDR3: TGCAGTGCTAGAGATAGACGTAGAATCACTGAAGCTTTCTTT. It yields the protein CSARDRRRITEAFF.

J is TRBJ1-3 and V is TRBV2, with TRBD1 matching over 10 bases. Germline CDR1 reads SNHLY; CDR2 reads FYNNEI. The V and J ends lost 11 bases and 2 bases, in that order; junction bases with no gene match: 9. The length of the CDR3 is 15 residues. Here the CDR3 reads CAGRAGTGAGNTIYF. The CDR3 DNA is TGTGCCGGACGAGCCGGGACAGGGGCTGGAAACACCATATATTTT. The complete variable domain, with remaining parts taken from reference TRBV2 and TRBJ1-3, reads EPEVTQTPSHQVTQMGQEVILRCVPISNHLYFYWYRQILGQKVEFLVSFYNNEISEKSEIFDDQFSVERPDGSNFTLKIRSTKLEDSAMYFCAGRAGTGAGNTIYFGEGSWLTVV.

The J gene is TRBJ2-1, the V gene TRBV4-1; 9 bases align to TRBD1. The CDR3 is 15 residues long. V lost 3 bases and J lost 9; bases outside the gene matches: 9. CDR1 is MGHRA, CDR2 YSYEKL, per germline. CDR3 region: CASSHEDRGAVEQFF. CDR3 sequence (DNA): TGCGCCAGCAGCCACGAGGACAGGGGAGCGGTTGAGCAGTTCTTC.

The sample holds many counts of this clonotype. The chain recombines TRBV5-1 with TRBJ2-2; 8 nucleotides match TRBD1. CDR1 and CDR2 (germline): SGHRS, YFSETQ. Germline trimming cut 0 bases from V and 4 bases from J; bases unmatched to any gene: 5. This CDR3 comprises 16 residues. For the CDR3, the DNA is TGCGCCAGCAGCTTGGACAGGGGGTTAACCACCGGGGAGCTGTTTTTT. Translation gives CASSLDRGLTTGELFF.

This clonotype was counted a few times. The genes are TRBV6-5 and TRBJ2-7; D is undetermined. Germline V CDR1 and CDR2: MNHEY, SVGAGI. The CDR3 is 13 residues long. V lost 2 bases and J lost 2, with 7 bases in between. CDR3 nucleotides: TGTGCCAGCAGTTACGGGCAGACCTACGAGCAGTACTTC. Its protein is CASSYGQTYEQYF.

Many counts were recorded for this clonotype. This sequence joins TRBV3-1 and TRBJ1-1; possible D gene TRBD1, 6 bases. V lost 0 bases and J 1 base, leaving 12 bases between the germline ends. In germline, CDR1 is LGHDT, CDR2 YNNKEL (reference sequence). This CDR3 spans 16 amino acids. CDR3: CASSQEGHLQNTEAFF. CDR3 bases: TGTGCCAGCAGCCAAGAGGGACACCTCCAGAACACTGAAGCTTTCTTT.

The chain uses TRBV6-1 and TRBJ1-2; D is perhaps TRBD1 (5 bases). The CDR3 totals 19 residues. Deletions cut 1 base from V and 0 bases from J, with 21 bases between. Germline V gene sequence: CDR1 MNHNS, CDR2 SASEGT. The CDR3 bases are TGTGCCAGCAGTGAAGGGGGCTTTCGGGCAGTTCGATCTAACTATGGCTACACCTTC. It codes for CASSEGGFRAVRSNYGYTF.

Many counts were recorded for this clonotype. V is TRBV24-1 and J is TRBJ2-7, with 9 positions matching TRBD1. The junction had 12 bases not matched to a gene; V was cut back by 3 bases and J by 4 bases. The CDR3 is 17 amino acids. Germline V lookup: CDR1 KGHDR, CDR2 SFDVKD. This CDR3 reads CATSDLTEQGARYEQYF. In DNA form, the CDR3 reads TGTGCCACCAGTGATCTGACTGAACAGGGGGCTAGGTACGAGCAGTACTTC.

In this sample, this clonotype turned up a few times. This chain links TRBV9 with TRBJ2-3; the D gene could be TRBD1 or TRBD2 (5 bases each). The CDR3 covers 14 residues. Germline lookup yields CDR1 SGDLS and CDR2 YYNGEE. The V end was cut by 3 bases, the J end by 2 bases, with 10 bases between. The CDR3: CASSDRDATDTQYF. The CDR3 coding sequence is TGTGCCAGCAGCGACCGGGACGCCACAGATACGCAGTATTTT.

This clonotype occurred a few times. The J gene is TRBJ1-1, the V gene TRBV7-9, with a weak D call TRBD1 (5 bases). Trimming removed 1 base from V and 2 bases from J, with 11 bases in between. CDR3 size: 15 residues. Per germline, CDR1 SEHNR and CDR2 FQNEAQ (reference sequence). This CDR3 is CASSLGQIINTEAFF. The CDR3 DNA reads as TGTGCCAGCAGCTTAGGACAGATCATAAACACTGAAGCTTTCTTT.